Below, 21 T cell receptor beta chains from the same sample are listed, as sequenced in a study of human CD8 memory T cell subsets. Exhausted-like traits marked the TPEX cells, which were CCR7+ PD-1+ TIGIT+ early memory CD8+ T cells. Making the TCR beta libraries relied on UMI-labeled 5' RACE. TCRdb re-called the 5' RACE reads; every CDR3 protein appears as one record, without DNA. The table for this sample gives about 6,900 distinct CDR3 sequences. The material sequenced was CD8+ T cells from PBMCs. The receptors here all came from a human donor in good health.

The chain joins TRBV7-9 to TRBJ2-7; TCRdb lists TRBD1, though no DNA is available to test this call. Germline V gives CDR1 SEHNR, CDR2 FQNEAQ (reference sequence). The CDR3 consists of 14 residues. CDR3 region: CASSAGTGYREQYF.

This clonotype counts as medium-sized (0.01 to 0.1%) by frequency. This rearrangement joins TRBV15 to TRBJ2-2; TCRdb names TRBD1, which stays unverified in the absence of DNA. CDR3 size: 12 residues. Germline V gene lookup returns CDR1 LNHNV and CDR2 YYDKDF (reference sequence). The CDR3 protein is CATGGPNGELFF. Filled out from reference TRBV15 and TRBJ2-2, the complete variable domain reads DAMVIQNPRYQVTQFGKPVTLSCSQTLNHNVMYWYQQKSSQAPKLLFHYYDKDFNNEADTPDNFQSRRPNTSFCFLDIRSPGLGDTAMYLCATGGPNGELFFGEGSRLTVL.

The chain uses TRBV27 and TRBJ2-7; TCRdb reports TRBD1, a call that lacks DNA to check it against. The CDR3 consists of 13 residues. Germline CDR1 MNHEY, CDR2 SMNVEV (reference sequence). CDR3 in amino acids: CASSLPDSYEQYF.

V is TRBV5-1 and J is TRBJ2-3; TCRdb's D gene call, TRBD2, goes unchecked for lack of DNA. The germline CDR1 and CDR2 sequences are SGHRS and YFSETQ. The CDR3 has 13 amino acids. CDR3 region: CASTDSGTDTQYF.

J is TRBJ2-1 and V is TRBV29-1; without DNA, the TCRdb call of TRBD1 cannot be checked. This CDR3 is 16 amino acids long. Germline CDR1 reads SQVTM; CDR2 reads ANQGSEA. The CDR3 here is CSVKSRGDKEYNEQFF.

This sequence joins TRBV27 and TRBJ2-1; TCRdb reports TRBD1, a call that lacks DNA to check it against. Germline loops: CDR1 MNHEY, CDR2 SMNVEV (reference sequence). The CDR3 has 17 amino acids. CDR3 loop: CASSSQKSGGLYNEQFF.

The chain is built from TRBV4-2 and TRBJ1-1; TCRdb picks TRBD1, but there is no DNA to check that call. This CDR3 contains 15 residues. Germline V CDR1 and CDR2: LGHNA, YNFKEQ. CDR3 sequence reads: CASSQKPGQATEAFF.

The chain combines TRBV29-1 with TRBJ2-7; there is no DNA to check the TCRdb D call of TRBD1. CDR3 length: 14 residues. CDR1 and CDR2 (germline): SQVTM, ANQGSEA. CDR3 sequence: CSVSTGESSYEQYF.

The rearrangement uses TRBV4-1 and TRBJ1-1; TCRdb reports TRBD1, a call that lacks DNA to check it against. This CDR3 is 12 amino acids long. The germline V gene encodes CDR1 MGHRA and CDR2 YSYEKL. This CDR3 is CASWDGSTEAFF.

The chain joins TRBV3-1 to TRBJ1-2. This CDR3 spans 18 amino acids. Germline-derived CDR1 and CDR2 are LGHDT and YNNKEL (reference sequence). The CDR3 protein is CASSQDWAADLRSYGYTF.

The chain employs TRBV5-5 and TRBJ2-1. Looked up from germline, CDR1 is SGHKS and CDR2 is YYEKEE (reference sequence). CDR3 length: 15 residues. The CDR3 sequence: CASSGEPSSYNEQFF. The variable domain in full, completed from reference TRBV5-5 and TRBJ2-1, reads DAGVTQSPTHLIKTRGQQVTLRCSPISGHKSVSWYQQVLGQGPQFIFQYYEKEERGRGNFPDRFSARQFPNYSSELNVNALLLGDSALYLCASSGEPSSYNEQFFGPGTRLTVL.

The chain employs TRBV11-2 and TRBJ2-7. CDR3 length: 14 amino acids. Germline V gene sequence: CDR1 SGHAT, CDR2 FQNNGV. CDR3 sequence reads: CASSDWLGSYEQYF.

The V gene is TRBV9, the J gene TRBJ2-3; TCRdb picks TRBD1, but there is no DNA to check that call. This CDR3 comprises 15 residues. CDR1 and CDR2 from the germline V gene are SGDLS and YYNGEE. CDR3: CASSGVGGSSDTQYF.

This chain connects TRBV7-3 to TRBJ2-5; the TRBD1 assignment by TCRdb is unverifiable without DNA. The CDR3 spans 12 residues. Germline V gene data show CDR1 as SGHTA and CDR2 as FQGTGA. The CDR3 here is CASSPGGKTQYF.

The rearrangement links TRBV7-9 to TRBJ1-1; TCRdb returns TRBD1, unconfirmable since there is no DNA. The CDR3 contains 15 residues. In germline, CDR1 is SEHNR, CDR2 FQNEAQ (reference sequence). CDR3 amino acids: CASSLNGQDNTEAFF.

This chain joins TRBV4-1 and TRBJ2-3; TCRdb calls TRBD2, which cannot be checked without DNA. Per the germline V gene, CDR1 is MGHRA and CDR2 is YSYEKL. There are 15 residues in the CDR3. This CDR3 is CASSQGTALSDTQYF.

The CDR3 reads CASSLSARGALNYGYTF. V is TRBV28 and J is TRBJ1-2. The CDR3 has 17 amino acids. Germline V CDR1 and CDR2: MDHEN, SYDVKM.

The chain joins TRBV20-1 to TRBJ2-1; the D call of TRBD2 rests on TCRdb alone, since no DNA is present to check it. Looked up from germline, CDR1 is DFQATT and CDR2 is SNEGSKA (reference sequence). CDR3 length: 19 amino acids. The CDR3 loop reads CSARDHGQREAVSANEQFF.

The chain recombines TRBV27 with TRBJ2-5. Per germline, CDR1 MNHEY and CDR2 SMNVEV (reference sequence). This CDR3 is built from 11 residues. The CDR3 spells CASSEPETQYF.

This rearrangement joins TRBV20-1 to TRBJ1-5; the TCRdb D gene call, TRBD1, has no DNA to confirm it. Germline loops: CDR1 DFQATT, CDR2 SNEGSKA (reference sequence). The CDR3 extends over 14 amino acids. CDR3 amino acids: CSAGAPGWDQPQHF.

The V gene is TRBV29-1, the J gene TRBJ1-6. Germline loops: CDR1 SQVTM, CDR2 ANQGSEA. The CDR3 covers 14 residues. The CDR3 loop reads CSAKEASYNSPLHF.